This T cell receptor beta chain was identified in a study of shared clonotypes between healthy human individuals. Study-level background: Each donor contributed plates that comprised three CD4 naive, three CD4 memory, two CD8 naive and one CD8 memory.

Measured with immunoSEQ multiplex PCR; TCRdb has only the in-frame clones, and not every one. The data hold over a million clones, with around 78% observed a single time. V was cut by 7 bases and J by 6 bases, with 12 bases left in between. This CDR3 has 12 amino acids. Germline-derived CDR1 and CDR2 are SQVTM and ANQGSEA. This TCR derives from a young man in good health. Some clones in this sample may be carry-over from other donors' samples. The rearrangement links TRBV29-1 to TRBJ2-2; unclear D gene. The sequenced material came from memory CD4+ T cells from PBMCs. Subset of the sample: CD45RA-negative fraction. The CDR3: CSASHLAGELFF. The DNA of the CDR3 is TGCAGCGCCTCCCACCTAGCCGGGGAGCTGTTTTTT.